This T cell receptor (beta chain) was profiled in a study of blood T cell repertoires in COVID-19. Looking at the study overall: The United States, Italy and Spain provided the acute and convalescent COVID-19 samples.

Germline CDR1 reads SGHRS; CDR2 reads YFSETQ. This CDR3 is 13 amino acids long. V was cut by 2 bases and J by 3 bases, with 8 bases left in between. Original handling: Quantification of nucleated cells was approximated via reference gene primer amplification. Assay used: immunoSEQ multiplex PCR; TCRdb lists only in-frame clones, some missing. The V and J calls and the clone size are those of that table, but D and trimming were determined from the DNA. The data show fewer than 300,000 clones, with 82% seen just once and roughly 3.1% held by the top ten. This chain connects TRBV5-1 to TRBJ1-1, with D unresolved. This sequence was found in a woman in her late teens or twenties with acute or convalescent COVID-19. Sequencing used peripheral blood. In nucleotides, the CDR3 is TGCGCCAGCAGCTTCTCCGGGGACACTGAAGCTTTCTTT. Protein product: CASSFSGDTEAFF.